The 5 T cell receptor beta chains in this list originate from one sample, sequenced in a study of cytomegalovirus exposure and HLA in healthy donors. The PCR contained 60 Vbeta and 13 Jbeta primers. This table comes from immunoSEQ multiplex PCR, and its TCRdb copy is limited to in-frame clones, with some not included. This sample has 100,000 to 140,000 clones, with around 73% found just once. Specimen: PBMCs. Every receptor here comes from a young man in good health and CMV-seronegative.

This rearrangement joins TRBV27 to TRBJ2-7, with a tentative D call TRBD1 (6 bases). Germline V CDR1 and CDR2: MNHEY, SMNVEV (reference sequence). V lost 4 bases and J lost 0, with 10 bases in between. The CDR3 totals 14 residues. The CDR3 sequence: CASSYNRVSYEQYF. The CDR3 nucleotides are TGTGCCAGCAGTTATAACAGGGTCTCCTACGAGCAGTACTTC.

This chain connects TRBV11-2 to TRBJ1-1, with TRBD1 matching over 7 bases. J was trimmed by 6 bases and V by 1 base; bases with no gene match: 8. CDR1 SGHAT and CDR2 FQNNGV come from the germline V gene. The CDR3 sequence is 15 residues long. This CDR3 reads CASSLAGTVKPEAFF. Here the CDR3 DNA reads TGTGCCAGCAGCTTAGCCGGGACAGTGAAGCCTGAAGCTTTCTTT.

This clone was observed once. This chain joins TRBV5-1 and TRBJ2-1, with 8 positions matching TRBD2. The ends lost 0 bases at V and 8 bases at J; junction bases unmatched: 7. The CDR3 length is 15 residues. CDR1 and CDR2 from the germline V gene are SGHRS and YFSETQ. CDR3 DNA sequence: TGCGCCAGCAGCTTGGCAGCGGGAGTTGGGGATGAGCAGTTCTTC. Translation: CASSLAAGVGDEQFF.

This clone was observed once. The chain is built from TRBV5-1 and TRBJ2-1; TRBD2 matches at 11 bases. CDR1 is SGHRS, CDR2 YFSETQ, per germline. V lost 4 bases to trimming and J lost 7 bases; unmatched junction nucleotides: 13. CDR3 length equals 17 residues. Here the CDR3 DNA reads TGCGCCAGCAGCCTACTAGCGGGAGTCACCCTCGAAAATGAGCAGTTCTTC. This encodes CASSLLAGVTLENEQFF.

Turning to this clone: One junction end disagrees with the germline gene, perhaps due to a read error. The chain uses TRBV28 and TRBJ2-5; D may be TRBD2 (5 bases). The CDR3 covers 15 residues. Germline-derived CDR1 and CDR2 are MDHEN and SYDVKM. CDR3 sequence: CVSSLTLWTQETQYF. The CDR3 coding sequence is TGTGTCAGCAGTTTAACTCTCTGGACTCAAGAGACCCAGTACTTC. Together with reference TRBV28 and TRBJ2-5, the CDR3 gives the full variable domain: DVKVTQSSRYLVKRTGEKVFLECVQDMDHENMFWYRQDPGLGLRLIYFSYDVKMKEKGDIPEGYSVSREKKERFSLILESASTNQTSMYLCVSSLTLWTQETQYFGPGTRLLVL.